The sequence of this T cell receptor (beta chain) was determined in a study of long-term antiretroviral therapy in people with HIV. Study-level results: In samples taken after ART, diversity increased but remained below transplant donor control levels.

Worth noting for this clone: Its target is not known.

Runs used v3.0 of the immunoSEQ assay and were done at survey level. Generated by immunoSEQ multiplex PCR, the TCRdb table keeps only in-frame clones and is missing some. This sample carries 44,000 or so clones, nearly 95% of them seen once, and the ten largest clones take 2.5% to 3.5%. Germline values: CDR1 SNHLY, CDR2 FYNNEI. The V and J ends lost 0 bases and 7 bases, in that order; junction bases with no gene match: 5. CDR3 length: 15 amino acids. Sequencing used unsorted PBMCs, obtained 3.7 years after starting antiretroviral therapy. The sequence was obtained from a woman between 50 and 59 years old with HIV. The rearrangement uses TRBV2 and TRBJ1-5; TRBD1 agrees at 8 bases. CDR3 nucleotide sequence: TGTGCCAGCAGTGAAGCTGGACAGGGTGTGCAGCCCCAGCATTTT. It is translated as CASSEAGQGVQPQHF.